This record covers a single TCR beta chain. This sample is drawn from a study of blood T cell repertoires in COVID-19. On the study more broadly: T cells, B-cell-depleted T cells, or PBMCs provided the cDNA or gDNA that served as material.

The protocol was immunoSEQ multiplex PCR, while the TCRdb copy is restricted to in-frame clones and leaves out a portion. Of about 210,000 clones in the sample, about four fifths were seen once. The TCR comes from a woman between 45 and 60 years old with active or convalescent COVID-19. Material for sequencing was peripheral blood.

The CDR3: CASRTSGGPQETQYF. CDR3 coding DNA: TGTGCCAGCCGAACTAGCGGGGGGCCTCAAGAGACCCAGTACTTC. The rearrangement joins TRBV5-4 to TRBJ2-5; 12 bases map to TRBD2. With V trimmed by 7 bases and J by 2 bases, 6 bases remained unmatched. The CDR3 length is 15 residues. Germline lookup yields CDR1 SGHNT and CDR2 YYREEE (reference sequence).